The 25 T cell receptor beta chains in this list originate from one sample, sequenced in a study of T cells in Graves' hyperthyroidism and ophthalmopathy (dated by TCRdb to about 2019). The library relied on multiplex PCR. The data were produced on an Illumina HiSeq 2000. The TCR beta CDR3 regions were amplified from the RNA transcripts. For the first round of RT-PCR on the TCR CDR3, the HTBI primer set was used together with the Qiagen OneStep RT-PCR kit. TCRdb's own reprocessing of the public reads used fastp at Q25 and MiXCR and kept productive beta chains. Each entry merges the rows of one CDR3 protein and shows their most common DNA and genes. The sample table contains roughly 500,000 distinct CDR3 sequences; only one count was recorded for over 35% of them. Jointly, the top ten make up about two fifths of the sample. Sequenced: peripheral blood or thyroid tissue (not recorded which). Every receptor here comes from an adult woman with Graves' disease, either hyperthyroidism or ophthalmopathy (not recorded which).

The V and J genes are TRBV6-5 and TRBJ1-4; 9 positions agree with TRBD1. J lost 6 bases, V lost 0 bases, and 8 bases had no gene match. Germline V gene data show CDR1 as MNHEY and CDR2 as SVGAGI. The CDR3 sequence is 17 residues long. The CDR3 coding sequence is TGTGCCAGCAGTTACTCACCGCCGACAGGGGGATATGAAAAACTGTTTTTT. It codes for CASSYSPPTGGYEKLFF.

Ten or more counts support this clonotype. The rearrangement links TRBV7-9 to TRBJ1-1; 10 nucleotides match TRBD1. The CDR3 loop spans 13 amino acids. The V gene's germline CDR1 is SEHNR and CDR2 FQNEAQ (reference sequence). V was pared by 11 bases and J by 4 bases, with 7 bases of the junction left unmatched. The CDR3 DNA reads TGTGCCTCGATGACAGGGGGCTTCACTGAAGCTTTCTTT. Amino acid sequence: CASMTGGFTEAFF.

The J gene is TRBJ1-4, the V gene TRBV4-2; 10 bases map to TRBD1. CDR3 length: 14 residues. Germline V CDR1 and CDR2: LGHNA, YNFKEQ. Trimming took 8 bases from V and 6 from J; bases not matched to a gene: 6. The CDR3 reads CASSGTGDDEKLFF. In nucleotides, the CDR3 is TGTGCCAGCTCTGGGACAGGGGACGATGAAAAACTGTTTTTT.

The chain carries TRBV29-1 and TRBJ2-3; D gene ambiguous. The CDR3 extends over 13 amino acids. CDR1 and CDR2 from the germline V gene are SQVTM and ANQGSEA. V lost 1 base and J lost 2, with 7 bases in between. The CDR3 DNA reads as TGCAGCGTTGAAGCCAGATCCACAGATACGCAGTATTTT. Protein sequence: CSVEARSTDTQYF.

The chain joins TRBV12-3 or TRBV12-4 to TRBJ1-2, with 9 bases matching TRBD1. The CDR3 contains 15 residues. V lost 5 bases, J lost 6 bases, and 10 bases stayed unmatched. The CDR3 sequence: CASSPPGGQGHGYTF. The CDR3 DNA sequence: TGTGCCAGCAGTCCCCCCGGGGGACAGGGCCATGGCTACACCTTC.

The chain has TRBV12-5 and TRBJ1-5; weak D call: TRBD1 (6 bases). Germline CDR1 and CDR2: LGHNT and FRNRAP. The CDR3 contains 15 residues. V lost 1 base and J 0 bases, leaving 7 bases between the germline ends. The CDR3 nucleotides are TGTGCTAGTGGTTTGGCAGGGGATAGCAATCAGCCCCAGCATTTT. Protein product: CASGLAGDSNQPQHF.

CDR3: CASTTTGSATEAFF. The CDR3 DNA is TGTGCCAGCACCACGACAGGGTCGGCCACTGAAGCTTTCTTT. The rearrangement joins TRBV11-1 to TRBJ1-1, with 7 bases aligning to TRBD1. Germline CDR1 reads SGHAT; CDR2 reads FQDESV (reference sequence). Unmatched junction bases numbered 9, after V lost 7 bases and J lost 4 bases. The CDR3 consists of 14 residues.

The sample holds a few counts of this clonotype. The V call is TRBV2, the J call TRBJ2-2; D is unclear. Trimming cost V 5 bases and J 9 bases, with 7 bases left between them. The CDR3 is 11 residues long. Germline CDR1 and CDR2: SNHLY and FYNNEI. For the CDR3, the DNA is TGTGCCAGCAGTCCTGGACGGGAGCTGTTTTTT. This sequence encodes CASSPGRELFF.

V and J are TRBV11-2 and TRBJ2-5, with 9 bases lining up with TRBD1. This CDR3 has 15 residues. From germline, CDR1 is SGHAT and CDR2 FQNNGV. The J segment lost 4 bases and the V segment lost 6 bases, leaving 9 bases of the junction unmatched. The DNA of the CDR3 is TGTGCCAGCAGTAACAGGGGGCTGCTGGTAGAGACCCAGTACTTC. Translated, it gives CASSNRGLLVETQYF.

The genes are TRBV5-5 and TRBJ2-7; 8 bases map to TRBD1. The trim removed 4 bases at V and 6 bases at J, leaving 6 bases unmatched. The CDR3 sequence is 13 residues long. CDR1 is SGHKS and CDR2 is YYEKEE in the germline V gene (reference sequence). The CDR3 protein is CASSERDRREQYF. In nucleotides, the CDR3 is TGTGCCAGCAGCGAGAGGGACAGGCGCGAGCAGTACTTC. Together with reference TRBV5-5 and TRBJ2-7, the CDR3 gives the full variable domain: DAGVTQSPTHLIKTRGQQVTLRCSPISGHKSVSWYQQVLGQGPQFIFQYYEKEERGRGNFPDRFSARQFPNYSSELNVNALLLGDSALYLCASSERDRREQYFGPGTRLTVT.

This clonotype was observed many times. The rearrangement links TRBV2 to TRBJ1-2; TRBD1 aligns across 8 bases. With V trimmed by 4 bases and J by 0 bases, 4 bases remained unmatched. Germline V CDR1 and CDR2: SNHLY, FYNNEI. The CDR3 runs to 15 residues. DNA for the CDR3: TGTGCCAGCAGTGGTCGGACAGGGCCTAACTATGGCTACACCTTC. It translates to CASSGRTGPNYGYTF.

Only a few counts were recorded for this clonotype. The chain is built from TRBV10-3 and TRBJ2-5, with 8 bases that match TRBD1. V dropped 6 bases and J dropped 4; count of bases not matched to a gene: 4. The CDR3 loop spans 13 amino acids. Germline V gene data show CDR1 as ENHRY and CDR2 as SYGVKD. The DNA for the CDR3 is TGTGCCATCAGACCGACAGGGGTAGAGACCCAGTACTTC. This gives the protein CAIRPTGVETQYF.

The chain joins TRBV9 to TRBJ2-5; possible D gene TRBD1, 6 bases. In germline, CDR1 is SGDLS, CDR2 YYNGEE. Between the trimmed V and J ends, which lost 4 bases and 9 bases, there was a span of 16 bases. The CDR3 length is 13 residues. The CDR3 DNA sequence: TGTGCCAGCAGCCGACAGGACAATCAGCCCCAGTACTTC. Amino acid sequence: CASSRQDNQPQYF.

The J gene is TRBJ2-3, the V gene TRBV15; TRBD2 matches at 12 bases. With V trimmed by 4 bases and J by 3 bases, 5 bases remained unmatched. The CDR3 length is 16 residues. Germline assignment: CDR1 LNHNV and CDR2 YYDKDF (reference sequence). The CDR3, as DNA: TGTGCCACCAGCAACCAACTAGCGGGAGGAACAGATACGCAGTATTTT. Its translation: CATSNQLAGGTDTQYF.

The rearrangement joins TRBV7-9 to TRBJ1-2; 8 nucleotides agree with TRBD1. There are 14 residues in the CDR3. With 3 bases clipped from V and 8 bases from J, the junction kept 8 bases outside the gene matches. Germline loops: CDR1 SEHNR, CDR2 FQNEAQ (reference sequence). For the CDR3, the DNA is TGTGCCAGCAGCTTGACAGGGGAGGCACGCGGCTACACCTTC. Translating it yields CASSLTGEARGYTF.

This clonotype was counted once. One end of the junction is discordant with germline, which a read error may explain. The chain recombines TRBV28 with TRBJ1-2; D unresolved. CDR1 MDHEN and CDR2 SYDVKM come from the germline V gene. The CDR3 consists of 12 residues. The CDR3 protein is CASSFSVYGHTF. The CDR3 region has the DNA TGTGCCAGCAGTTTCTCCGTGTATGGCCACACCTTC.

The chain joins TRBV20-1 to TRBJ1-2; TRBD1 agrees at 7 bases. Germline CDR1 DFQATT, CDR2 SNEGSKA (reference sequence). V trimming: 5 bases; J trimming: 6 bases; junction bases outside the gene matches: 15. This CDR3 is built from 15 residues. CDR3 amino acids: CSAGTANTGDDGYTF. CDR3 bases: TGCAGTGCTGGGACAGCTAACACCGGGGACGATGGCTACACCTTC.

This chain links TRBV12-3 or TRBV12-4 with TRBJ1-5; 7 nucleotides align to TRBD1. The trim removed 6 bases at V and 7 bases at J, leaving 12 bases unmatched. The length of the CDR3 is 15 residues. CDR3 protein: CASSRAQGRAQPQHF. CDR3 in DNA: TGTGCCAGCAGCCGAGCACAGGGGAGGGCCCAGCCCCAGCATTTT.

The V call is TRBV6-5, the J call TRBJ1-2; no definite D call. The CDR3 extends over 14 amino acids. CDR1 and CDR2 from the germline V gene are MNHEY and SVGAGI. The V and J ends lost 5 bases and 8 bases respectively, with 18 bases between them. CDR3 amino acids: CASSRSGGRGGYTF. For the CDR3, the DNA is TGTGCCAGCAGTCGCTCCGGAGGGCGCGGAGGCTACACCTTC.

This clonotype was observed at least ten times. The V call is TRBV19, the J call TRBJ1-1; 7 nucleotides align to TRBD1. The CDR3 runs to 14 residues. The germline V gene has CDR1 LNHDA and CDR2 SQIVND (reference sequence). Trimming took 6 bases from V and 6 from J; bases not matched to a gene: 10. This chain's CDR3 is CASSHLSGGSEAFF. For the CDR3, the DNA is TGTGCCAGTAGCCACCTTTCAGGGGGGTCTGAAGCTTTCTTT. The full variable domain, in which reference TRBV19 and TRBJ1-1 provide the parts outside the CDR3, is DGGITQSPKYLFRKEGQNVTLSCEQNLNHDAMYWYRQDPGQGLRLIYYSQIVNDFQKGDIAEGYSVSREKKESFPLTVTSAQKNPTAFYLCASSHLSGGSEAFFGQGTRLTVV.

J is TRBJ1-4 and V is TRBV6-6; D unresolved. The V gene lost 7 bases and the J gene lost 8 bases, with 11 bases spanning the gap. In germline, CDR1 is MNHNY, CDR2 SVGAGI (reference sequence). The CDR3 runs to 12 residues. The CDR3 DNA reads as TGTGCCAGCACTCAAGTCTCAGAAAAACTGTTTTTT. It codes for CASTQVSEKLFF.

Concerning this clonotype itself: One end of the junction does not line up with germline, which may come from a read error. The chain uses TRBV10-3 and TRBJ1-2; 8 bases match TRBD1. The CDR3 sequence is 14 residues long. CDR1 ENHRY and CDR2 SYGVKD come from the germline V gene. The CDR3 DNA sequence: TGTGCCAGCAGTGTGGGCAGGGGGCCTGAGGGCTACACCTTC. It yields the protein CASSVGRGPEGYTF.

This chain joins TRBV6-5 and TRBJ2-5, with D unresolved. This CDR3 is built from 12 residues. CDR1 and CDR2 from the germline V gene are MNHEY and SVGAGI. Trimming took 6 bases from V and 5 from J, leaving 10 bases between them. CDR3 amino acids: CASSSERETQYF. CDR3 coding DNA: TGTGCCAGCAGCTCCGAAAGGGAGACCCAGTACTTC.

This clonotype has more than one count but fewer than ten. The CDR3 spells CASSQLGAAGYEQYF. CDR3 nucleotide sequence: TGCGCCAGCAGCCAACTTGGGGCAGCTGGCTACGAGCAGTACTTC. The chain joins TRBV5-1 to TRBJ2-7; the D gene is possibly TRBD1 (5 bases). Trimming removed 4 bases from V and 3 bases from J, with 17 bases in between. Germline CDR1 SGHRS, CDR2 YFSETQ. This CDR3 comprises 15 residues.

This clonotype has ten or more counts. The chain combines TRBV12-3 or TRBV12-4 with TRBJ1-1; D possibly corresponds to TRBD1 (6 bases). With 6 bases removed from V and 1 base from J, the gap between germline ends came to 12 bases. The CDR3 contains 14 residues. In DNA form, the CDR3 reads TGTGCCAGCAGCCGACAGGTGGGGAACACTGAAGCTTTCTTT. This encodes CASSRQVGNTEAFF.